Described below is a single T cell receptor beta chain sequence and its context. Antigen unknown. At the DNA level, this CDR3 is encoded by other sequences in the same sample as well. This entry is derived from a study of cytomegalovirus exposure and HLA in healthy donors. Study outcomes and limitations: As was reported, the classifier diagnosed cytomegalovirus status with high specificity and sensitivity.

PCR employed 60 Vbeta and 13 Jbeta primers. Assay: immunoSEQ multiplex PCR; the TCRdb copy retains only in-frame clones and omits some. Of approximately 220,000 clones detected, over 70% appear once; the ten largest clones hold roughly 0.7%. The CDR3 contains 9 residues. V shed 7 bases and J shed 9 bases, with 4 bases lying between them. Germline loops: CDR1 SEHNR, CDR2 FQNEAQ (reference sequence). This sequence was found in a boy between 2 and 10 years old in good health and CMV-seronegative. The sequencing input was PBMCs. V usage is TRBV7-9 and J usage is TRBJ2-1, with D unclear. The CDR3 DNA follows: TGTGCCAGCACGGGTGAGCAGTTCTTC. This sequence encodes CASTGEQFF.